Listed below are T cell receptor beta chains from one sample, sequenced in a study of beta chain features in type 1 diabetes. Here immunoSEQ multiplex PCR was the method, and the copy in TCRdb shows in-frame clones only, minus some. This sample yields around 140,000 clones, of which less than 11% are seen a single time; around 1.4% belongs to the top ten. The sequencing input was naive CD4+ T cells from blood. The receptors were sampled from a man aged 18 to 29 in good health. Each CDR3 is given with its conserved first and last residue. Each record gives: D gene, V gene, J gene, clone size, CDR3 protein, CDR3 DNA. The D gene is left open where the match is weak. Clone size is shown for a subset of rows, as once, few, many or a class of expanded clone.

-,TRBV6-5,TRBJ1-2,few,CASSYNGGPNYGYTF,TGTGCCAGCAGTTACAACGGAGGACCTAACTATGGCTACACCTTC
TRBD1,TRBV2,TRBJ2-7,-,CASRTPGQGGGEQYF,TGTGCCAGCAGGACTCCGGGACAGGGAGGTGGCGAGCAGTACTTC
TRBD1,TRBV27,TRBJ1-2,-,CASSSRDRASGYTF,TGTGCCAGCAGTTCCCGGGACAGGGCATCTGGCTACACCTTC
-,TRBV7-2,TRBJ1-4,few,CASSQDTGGGEKLFF,TGTGCCAGCAGCCAAGATACGGGGGGTGGTGAAAAACTGTTTTTT
-,TRBV28,TRBJ2-7,-,CASTRQVTFYEQYF,TGTGCCAGCACCCGACAGGTAACGTTCTACGAGCAGTACTTC
-,TRBV5-4,TRBJ2-5,-,CASSLGSQGGETQYF,TGTGCCAGCAGCTTGGGATCACAGGGCGGCGAGACCCAGTACTTC
-,TRBV6-6,TRBJ1-4,few,CASSYGRAEKLFF,TGTGCCAGCAGTTACGGCAGGGCTGAAAAACTGTTTTTT
-,TRBV7-8,TRBJ2-3,few,CASSRRDNQRTDTQYF,TGTGCCAGCAGCCGCCGGGACAATCAACGCACAGATACGCAGTATTTT
-,TRBV5-1,TRBJ2-2,few,CASTDSHTGELFF,TGCGCCAGCACCGACAGCCACACCGGGGAGCTGTTTTTT
TRBD1,TRBV30,TRBJ2-5,few,CACLLTGGPETQYF,TGTGCCTGCCTATTAACAGGGGGACCAGAGACCCAGTACTTC
-,TRBV9,TRBJ2-5,-,CASSKRDSRETQYF,TGTGCCAGCAGCAAACGGGACTCCAGGGAGACCCAGTACTTC
-,TRBV10-3,TRBJ2-5,few,CAISEGQGQETQYF,TGTGCCATCAGTGAAGGCCAGGGTCAAGAGACCCAGTACTTC
-,TRBV21-1,TRBJ2-3,few,CASSNIRGGTDTQYF,TGTGCCAGCAGCAACATACGGGGGGGGACAGATACGCAGTATTTT
-,TRBV5-1,TRBJ2-1,-,CASSSGQPSYNEQFF,TGCGCCAGCAGCTCCGGACAGCCTTCCTACAATGAGCAGTTCTTC
-,TRBV28,TRBJ2-1,-,CASSESRFEQFF,TGTGCCAGCAGCGAATCCCGGTTCGAGCAGTTCTTC
TRBD1,TRBV9,TRBJ1-1,few,CASSVDPGGNTEAFF,TGTGCCAGCAGCGTAGATCCAGGGGGGAACACTGAAGCTTTCTTT
-,TRBV19,TRBJ1-4,-,CASRGGATNEKLFF,TGTGCATCCCGCGGGGGAGCTACTAATGAAAAACTGTTTTTT
-,TRBV6-6,TRBJ2-7,few,CASSRGESYEQYF,TGTGCCAGCAGCCGCGGGGAATCCTACGAGCAGTACTTC
-,TRBV6-5,TRBJ2-1,-,CASSPAGQTNDEQFF,TGTGCCAGCAGTCCCGCGGGACAGACTAATGATGAGCAGTTCTTC
-,TRBV27,TRBJ2-3,few,CASSLIRVSTDTQYF,TGTGCCAGCAGTTTAATTCGGGTCAGCACAGATACGCAGTATTTT
TRBD1,TRBV5-1,TRBJ2-7,-,CASSLSGTGLYEQYF,TGCGCCAGCAGCTTGTCGGGGACAGGGCTTTACGAGCAGTACTTC
TRBD2,TRBV11-2,TRBJ2-3,few,CASSPEMAGADTQYF,TGTGCCAGCAGCCCCGAAATGGCGGGGGCAGATACGCAGTATTTT
-,TRBV2,TRBJ2-5,-,CASSEALWVGETQYF,TGTGCCAGCAGTGAAGCGCTTTGGGTCGGGGAGACCCAGTACTTC
-,TRBV28,TRBJ2-2,-,CASSFRGSLSGELFF,TGTGCCAGCAGTTTCCGGGGGAGCCTCTCCGGGGAGCTGTTTTTT
-,TRBV7-6,TRBJ2-2,-,CASSLGQNTGELFF,TGTGCCAGCAGCTTAGGACAGAACACCGGGGAGCTGTTTTTT
-,TRBV25-1,TRBJ2-5,few,CASSEYLGRGRGQETQYF,TGTGCCAGCAGTGAATATTTAGGGCGGGGCAGGGGGCAAGAGACCCAGTACTTC